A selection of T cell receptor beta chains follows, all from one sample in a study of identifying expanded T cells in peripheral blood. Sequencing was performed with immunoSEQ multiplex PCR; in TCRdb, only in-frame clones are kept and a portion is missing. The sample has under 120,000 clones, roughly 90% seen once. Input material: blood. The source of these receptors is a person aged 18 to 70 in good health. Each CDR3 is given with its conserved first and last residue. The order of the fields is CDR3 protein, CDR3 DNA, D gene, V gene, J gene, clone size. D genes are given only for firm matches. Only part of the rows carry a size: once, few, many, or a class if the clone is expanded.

CDR3: CASSLEFELNEQFF
DNA: TGTGCCAGCAGCTTAGAGTTTGAGCTGAATGAGCAGTTCTTC
D: .
V: TRBV5-4
J: TRBJ2-1
size: .

CDR3: CASSLAFGGETQYF
DNA: TGTGCCAGCAGCTTAGCTTTTGGAGGGGAGACCCAGTACTTC
D: .
V: TRBV7-9
J: TRBJ2-5
size: .

CDR3: CATSRELGLTDTQYF
DNA: TGTGCCACCAGCAGAGAATTGGGACTCACAGATACGCAGTATTTT
D: .
V: TRBV15
J: TRBJ2-3
size: .

CDR3: CASSYSFGQVYEQYF
DNA: TGTGCCAGCAGTTACTCATTTGGACAGGTATACGAGCAGTACTTC
D: TRBD1
V: TRBV6-5
J: TRBJ2-7
size: .

CDR3: CASSRSGGNTIYF
DNA: TGTGCCAGCAGCCGCTCAGGTGGAAACACCATATATTTT
D: .
V: TRBV5-5
J: TRBJ1-3
size: .

CDR3: CASSQDLAGTEAFF
DNA: TGCGCCAGCAGCCAAGATTTGGCAGGGACTGAAGCTTTCTTT
D: .
V: TRBV4-3
J: TRBJ1-1
size: .

CDR3: CASSLSVLTKYGREPLNTEAFF
DNA: TGTGCCAGCAGCTTATCGGTTCTCACCAAGTATGGCAGGGAGCCATTGAACACTGAAGCTTTCTTT
D: .
V: TRBV7-6
J: TRBJ1-1
size: .

CDR3: CASSYGSYRTDTQYF
DNA: TGTGCCAGCAGCTATGGGAGTTATAGGACAGATACGCAGTATTTT
D: .
V: TRBV6-5
J: TRBJ2-3
size: .

CDR3: CATSRDWRGANTEAFF
DNA: TGTGCCACCAGCAGAGATTGGCGGGGCGCGAACACTGAAGCTTTCTTT
D: .
V: TRBV15
J: TRBJ1-1
size: .

CDR3: CASSQLVGRETQYF
DNA: TGCGCCAGCAGCCAACTGGTAGGGAGGGAGACCCAGTACTTC
D: .
V: TRBV4-3
J: TRBJ2-5
size: .

CDR3: CASSLAPYEQYF
DNA: TGTGCCAGCAGCTTAGCTCCCTACGAGCAGTACTTC
D: .
V: TRBV7-9
J: TRBJ2-7
size: .

CDR3: CASSLGQTGNTIYF
DNA: TGTGCCAGCAGTCTGGGACAAACTGGAAACACCATATATTTT
D: .
V: TRBV6-6
J: TRBJ1-3
size: once

CDR3: CASSYSRYEQYF
DNA: TGTGCCAGCAGTTACTCCCGCTACGAGCAGTACTTC
D: .
V: TRBV6-5
J: TRBJ2-7
size: .

CDR3: CASSTPGTRGWVGEQFF
DNA: TGTGCCAGCTCAACACCGGGGACCCGGGGATGGGTCGGTGAGCAGTTCTTC
D: .
V: TRBV18
J: TRBJ2-1
size: .

CDR3: CASSVRPKDTGELFF
DNA: TGTGCCAGCAGCGTTCGGCCCAAGGATACCGGGGAGCTGTTTTTT
D: .
V: TRBV9
J: TRBJ2-2
size: .

CDR3: CASSLGQATNEKLFF
DNA: TGTGCCAGCAGCTTGGGGCAGGCAACTAATGAAAAACTGTTTTTT
D: .
V: TRBV5-5
J: TRBJ1-4
size: .

CDR3: CASSSPWTPYEQYF
DNA: TGTGCCAGCAGCTCCCCTTGGACCCCCTACGAGCAGTACTTC
D: .
V: TRBV11-2
J: TRBJ2-7
size: .

CDR3: CASSYRPGPDHEQYF
DNA: TGTGCCAGCAGTTACCGGCCGGGGCCGGATCACGAGCAGTACTTC
D: .
V: TRBV6-6
J: TRBJ2-7
size: .

CDR3: CASRSPLKGQYF
DNA: TGTGCCAGCAGGAGCCCCCTGAAGGGCCAGTATTTT
D: .
V: TRBV6-5
J: TRBJ2-3
size: .

CDR3: CASSQGSYNEQFF
DNA: TGTGCCAGCAGTCAGGGATCCTACAATGAGCAGTTCTTC
D: .
V: TRBV6-1
J: TRBJ2-1
size: .

CDR3: CASSPGLAGGPSTGELFF
DNA: TGTGCCAGCAGCCCCGGACTAGCGGGGGGCCCGAGTACCGGGGAGCTGTTTTTT
D: TRBD2
V: TRBV4-2
J: TRBJ2-2
size: .

CDR3: CASSPRGPTSQADTQYF
DNA: TGCGCCAGCAGTCCTCGGGGGCCTACTAGTCAGGCAGATACGCAGTATTTT
D: .
V: TRBV5-1
J: TRBJ2-3
size: .

CDR3: CASSPLWGAEYF
DNA: TGTGCCAGCAGTCCGCTATGGGGGGCTGAGTACTTC
D: .
V: TRBV27
J: TRBJ2-7
size: once

CDR3: CASSPMDRVYNEQFF
DNA: TGTGCCAGCAGCCCGATGGACAGGGTGTACAATGAGCAGTTCTTC
D: TRBD1
V: TRBV7-9
J: TRBJ2-1
size: once

CDR3: CASSWTSGANGELFF
DNA: TGCGCCAGCAGCTGGACTAGCGGGGCTAACGGGGAGCTGTTTTTT
D: TRBD2
V: TRBV5-1
J: TRBJ2-2
size: .

CDR3: CASSPMGGSRGETQYF
DNA: TGCGCCAGCAGCCCTATGGGGGGTAGTAGAGGGGAGACCCAGTACTTC
D: .
V: TRBV4-3
J: TRBJ2-5
size: .

CDR3: CASSRGGGTGELFF
DNA: TGTGCCAGCTCCCGAGGAGGGGGCACCGGGGAGCTGTTTTTT
D: .
V: TRBV6-4
J: TRBJ2-2
size: .

CDR3: CASSLQSRANTEAFF
DNA: TGTGCCAGCAGCTTACAGTCCAGGGCGAACACTGAAGCTTTCTTT
D: .
V: TRBV7-2
J: TRBJ1-1
size: .

CDR3: CASSLRTRRETQYF
DNA: TGTGCCAGCAGCTTGAGGACTAGAAGGGAGACCCAGTACTTC
D: TRBD2
V: TRBV5-8
J: TRBJ2-5
size: .

CDR3: CASSPSGAGTDTQYF
DNA: TGTGCCAGCAGCCCCTCGGGCGCTGGCACAGATACGCAGTATTTT
D: .
V: TRBV9
J: TRBJ2-3
size: .

CDR3: CASSQEWAHLARSPLHF
DNA: TGCGCCAGCAGCCAAGAATGGGCACACTTGGCGCGGTCACCCCTCCACTTT
D: .
V: TRBV4-3
J: TRBJ1-6
size: .

CDR3: CASSSGSGSSYEQYF
DNA: TGTGCCAGCAGCTCGGGTAGCGGGTCCTCCTACGAGCAGTACTTC
D: TRBD2
V: TRBV7-2
J: TRBJ2-7
size: .

CDR3: CASSSYRGVYEQYF
DNA: TGTGCCAGCAGCTCCTACAGGGGGGTCTACGAGCAGTACTTC
D: TRBD1
V: TRBV28
J: TRBJ2-7
size: .

CDR3: CATSSSGVSYNSPLHF
DNA: TGTGCCACCAGCAGCTCAGGGGTATCCTATAATTCACCCCTCCACTTT
D: .
V: TRBV15
J: TRBJ1-6
size: once

CDR3: CASSRGQGDYEQYF
DNA: TGTGCCAGCTCCCGCGGACAGGGGGACTACGAGCAGTACTTC
D: TRBD1
V: TRBV18
J: TRBJ2-7
size: .

CDR3: CASSLSGNSGNTIYF
DNA: TGTGCCAGCAGCTTATCCGGAAACTCTGGAAACACCATATATTTT
D: .
V: TRBV11-1
J: TRBJ1-3
size: .

CDR3: CASRLAAATDTQYF
DNA: TGTGCCAGCAGACTAGCGGCGGCGACAGATACGCAGTATTTT
D: TRBD2
V: TRBV7-2
J: TRBJ2-3
size: .

CDR3: CASSIRSGSETQYF
DNA: TGTGCCAGCAGCATTAGGTCAGGATCAGAGACCCAGTACTTC
D: .
V: TRBV11-2
J: TRBJ2-5
size: .

CDR3: CASSPNYNEQFF
DNA: TGTGCCAGCAGCCCGAATTACAATGAGCAGTTCTTC
D: .
V: TRBV7-9
J: TRBJ2-1
size: .

CDR3: CASRGPGGRETQYF
DNA: TGTGCCAGCAGGGGACCCGGGGGCAGGGAGACCCAGTACTTC
D: .
V: TRBV2
J: TRBJ2-5
size: .

CDR3: CASSSPGSATNEKLFF
DNA: TGTGCCAGCAGTTCCCCCGGCTCTGCAACTAATGAAAAACTGTTTTTT
D: .
V: TRBV28
J: TRBJ1-4
size: .

CDR3: CASSSADRVYYEQFF
DNA: TGTGCCAGCAGTTCCGCGGACAGGGTGTATTATGAGCAGTTCTTC
D: TRBD1
V: TRBV6-5
J: TRBJ2-1
size: .

CDR3: CASSSLNIQYF
DNA: TGTGCCAGCAGCAGCTTAAACATTCAGTACTTC
D: .
V: TRBV7-2
J: TRBJ2-4
size: .

CDR3: CASSLRENTEAFF
DNA: TGTGCCAGTAGTCTAAGGGAGAACACTGAAGCTTTCTTT
D: .
V: TRBV19
J: TRBJ1-1
size: .

CDR3: CASSQPREGITGELFF
DNA: TGCGCCAGCAGTCAACCCCGCGAGGGGATTACCGGGGAGCTGTTTTTT
D: .
V: TRBV23-1
J: TRBJ2-2
size: .

CDR3: CASSRVGNQPQHF
DNA: TGTGCCAGCAGTAGGGTGGGCAATCAGCCCCAGCATTTT
D: .
V: TRBV6-6
J: TRBJ1-5
size: .

CDR3: CASSTQTSFEQFF
DNA: TGTGCCAGCAGCACCCAGACTAGTTTTGAGCAGTTCTTC
D: .
V: TRBV7-9
J: TRBJ2-1
size: once

CDR3: CASSTGEITEAFF
DNA: TGTGCCAGCAGTACAGGTGAGATCACTGAAGCTTTCTTT
D: .
V: TRBV6-5
J: TRBJ1-1
size: once

CDR3: CASSRGQGRNYGYTF
DNA: TGCGCCAGCAGCAGGGGACAGGGGAGGAACTATGGCTACACCTTC
D: TRBD1
V: TRBV5-1
J: TRBJ1-2
size: .

CDR3: CASSLDGTSNEKLFF
DNA: TGTGCCAGCAGCCTTGACGGGACCTCTAATGAAAAACTGTTTTTT
D: .
V: TRBV9
J: TRBJ1-4
size: .

CDR3: CASSPMGHFYGYTF
DNA: TGTGCCAGCAGCCCTATGGGACACTTCTATGGCTACACCTTC
D: .
V: TRBV7-9
J: TRBJ1-2
size: .

CDR3: CASTTGQRYTEAFF
DNA: TGTGCCAGCACCACGGGACAGAGGTACACTGAAGCTTTCTTT
D: TRBD1
V: TRBV28
J: TRBJ1-1
size: .

CDR3: CASSIDETQYF
DNA: TGTGCCAGTAGTATAGACGAGACCCAGTACTTC
D: .
V: TRBV19
J: TRBJ2-5
size: .

CDR3: CATSRDRVSSNTQYF
DNA: TGTGCCACCAGCAGAGATCGGGTGTCGAGCAATACGCAGTATTTT
D: .
V: TRBV15
J: TRBJ2-3
size: .

CDR3: CASSPGAGEVNIQYF
DNA: TGTGCCAGCTCACCAGGGGCAGGGGAAGTAAACATTCAGTACTTC
D: .
V: TRBV18
J: TRBJ2-4
size: once